Each of the 3 T cell receptor beta chains below was sequenced from the same sample in a study of cytomegalovirus exposure and HLA in healthy donors. TCRdb keeps only in-frame clones here, not all; method: immunoSEQ multiplex PCR. The sample has tens of thousands of clones, approximately 80% seen once; the top ten hold about 3%. Sequencing was performed on PBMCs. Receptor source: a man under 40 in good health and CMV-seronegative.

The count of this clone is one. V is TRBV18 and J is TRBJ1-2; D may be TRBD1 (6 bases). Germline V gene lookup returns CDR1 KGHSH and CDR2 LQKENI. CDR3 length equals 15 residues. The ends were cut back, 3 bases at V and 3 bases at J, with 14 bases in the middle. DNA of the CDR3: TGTGCCAGCTCACCGGATTGGGGGCGAGACTATGGCTACACCTTC. Protein product: CASSPDWGRDYGYTF.

The V gene is TRBV9, the J gene TRBJ2-1; TRBD2 matches 13 bases. This CDR3 has 16 amino acids. V shed 2 bases and J 6 bases; nucleotides not matched to a gene: 5. Per germline, CDR1 SGDLS and CDR2 YYNGEE. CDR3 in DNA: TGTGCCAGCAGCGTCCAGACTAGCGGGGGGACCAATGAGCAGTTCTTC. Amino acids: CASSVQTSGGTNEQFF.

This sequence joins TRBV6-4 and TRBJ2-1; 13 positions agree with TRBD2. The junction had 3 bases not matched to a gene; V was cut back by 3 bases and J by 4 bases. CDR1 and CDR2 from the germline V gene are MRHNA and SNTAGT. The CDR3 length is 16 residues. The CDR3 DNA follows: TGTGCCAGCAGTGAAACTAGCGGGGGGGCATACAATGAGCAGTTCTTC. This sequence encodes CASSETSGGAYNEQFF.